This T cell receptor (beta chain) is from a study of immune cell composition in non-small cell lung cancer. Sequencing used immunoSEQ multiplex PCR; TCRdb keeps in-frame clones, though not all of them. Seen here are 1,500 to 2,000 clones, over 60% observed once, and the top ten hold around 10%. This clone has more than one count but fewer than ten. Its antigen is still unknown. J lost 9 bases, V lost 5 bases, and 13 bases had no gene match. This CDR3 spans 16 amino acids. Germline CDR1 reads SGHTA; CDR2 reads FQGNSA. The normal lung sample lay at least 3 cm, and maximally far, from the tumour. Study findings and constraints: No significant correlation existed between pack-years smoked and tumour clonality. Adenocarcinomas with higher top tumour-associated clone frequency had more reactive TILs.

The sequenced sample was non-adjacent lung tissue. The TCR originated in a human donor with non-small cell lung cancer. This chain joins TRBV7-2 and TRBJ2-4; TRBD2 matches 10 bases. CDR3 region: CASSLQRGGSVGIQYF. The DNA of the CDR3 is TGTGCCAGCAGCCTCCAGCGGGGGGGCAGCGTAGGCATTCAGTACTTC. The full variable domain, its missing parts supplied by reference TRBV7-2 and TRBJ2-4, is GAGVSQSPSNKVTEKGKDVELRCDPISGHTALYWYRQSLGQGLEFLIYFQGNSAPDKSGLPSDRFSAERTGGSVSTLTIQRTQQEDSAVYLCASSLQRGGSVGIQYFGAGTRLSVL.